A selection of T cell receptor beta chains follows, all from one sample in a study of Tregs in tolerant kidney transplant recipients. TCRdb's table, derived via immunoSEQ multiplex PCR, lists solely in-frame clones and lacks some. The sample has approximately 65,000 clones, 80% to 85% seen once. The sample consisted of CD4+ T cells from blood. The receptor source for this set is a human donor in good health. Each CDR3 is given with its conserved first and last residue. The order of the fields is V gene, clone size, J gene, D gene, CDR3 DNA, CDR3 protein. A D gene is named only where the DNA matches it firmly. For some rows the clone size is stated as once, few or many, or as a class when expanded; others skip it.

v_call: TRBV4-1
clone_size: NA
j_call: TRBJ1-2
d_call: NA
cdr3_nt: TGCGCCAGCAGCTTGGACAGTGACTATGGCTACACCTTC
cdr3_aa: CASSLDSDYGYTF

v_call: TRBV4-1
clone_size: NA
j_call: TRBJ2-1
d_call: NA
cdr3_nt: TGCGCCAGCAGCCAAGTCACGGCAACCTACAATGAGCAGTTCTTC
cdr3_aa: CASSQVTATYNEQFF

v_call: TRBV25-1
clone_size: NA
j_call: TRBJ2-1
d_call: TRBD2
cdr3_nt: TGTGCCAGCAGTGGACTAGCGGCTTACAATGAGCAGTTCTTC
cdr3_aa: CASSGLAAYNEQFF

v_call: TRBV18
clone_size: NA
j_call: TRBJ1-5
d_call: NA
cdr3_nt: TGTGCCAGCTCACCTACAGGGAATCAGCCCCAGCATTTT
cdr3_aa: CASSPTGNQPQHF

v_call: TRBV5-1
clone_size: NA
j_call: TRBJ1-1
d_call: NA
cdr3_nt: TGCGCCAGCAGCCCAATACAGAAGAACACTGAAGCTTTCTTT
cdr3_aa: CASSPIQKNTEAFF

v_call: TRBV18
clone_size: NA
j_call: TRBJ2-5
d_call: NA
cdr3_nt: TGTGCCAGCTCAATGTACCAAGAGACCCAGTACTTC
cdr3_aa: CASSMYQETQYF

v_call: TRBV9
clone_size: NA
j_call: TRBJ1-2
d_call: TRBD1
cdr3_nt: TGTGCCAGCAGCGGAGTGGGTGACAGGGGGCCCACGGGCTACACCTTC
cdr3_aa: CASSGVGDRGPTGYTF

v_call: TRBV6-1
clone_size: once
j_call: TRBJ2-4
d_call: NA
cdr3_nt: TGTGCCAGCAGTAGGGTTACCAAAAACATTCAGTACTTC
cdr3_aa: CASSRVTKNIQYF

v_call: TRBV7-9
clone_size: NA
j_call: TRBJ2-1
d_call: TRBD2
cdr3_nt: TGTGCCATCGACTTCCGGGGTAGGACTAGGAATGAGCAGTTCTTC
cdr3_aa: CAIDFRGRTRNEQFF

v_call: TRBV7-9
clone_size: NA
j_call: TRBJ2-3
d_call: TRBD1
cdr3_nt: TGTGCCAGCAGCCTTAACAGGGGGCTGGATACGCAGTATTTT
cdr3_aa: CASSLNRGLDTQYF

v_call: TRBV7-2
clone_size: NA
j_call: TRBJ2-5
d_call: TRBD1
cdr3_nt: TGTGCCAGCAGCTCACCAGACAGGGGGAAAGAGACCCAGTACTTC
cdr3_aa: CASSSPDRGKETQYF

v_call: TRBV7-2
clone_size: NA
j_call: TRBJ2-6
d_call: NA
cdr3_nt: TGTGCCAGTAATGATTTGAGGTCTGGGGCCAACGTCCTGACTTTC
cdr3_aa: CASNDLRSGANVLTF

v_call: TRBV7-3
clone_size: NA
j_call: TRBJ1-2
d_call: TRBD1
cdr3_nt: TGTGCCAGCAGCCTACACGCAGGGGGCGACTATGGCTACACCTTC
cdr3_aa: CASSLHAGGDYGYTF

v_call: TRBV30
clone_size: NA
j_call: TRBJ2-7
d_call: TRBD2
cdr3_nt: TGTGCCTGGGAGACTAGCGGGGCTGGCGAGCAGTACTTC
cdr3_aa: CAWETSGAGEQYF

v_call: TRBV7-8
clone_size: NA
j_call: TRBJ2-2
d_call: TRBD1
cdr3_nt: TGTGCCAGCAGCGCCTGGACAGGGGGGATCAACACCGGGGAGCTGTTTTTT
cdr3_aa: CASSAWTGGINTGELFF

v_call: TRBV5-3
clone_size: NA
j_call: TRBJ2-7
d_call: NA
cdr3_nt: TGTGCCAGAAGCCGTTGGGAGTACGAGCAGTACTTC
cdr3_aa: CARSRWEYEQYF

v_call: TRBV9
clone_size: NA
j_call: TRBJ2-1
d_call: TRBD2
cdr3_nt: TGTGCCAGCAGCGTGGGGACTAGCGGGGGGATGGATGAGCAGTTCTTC
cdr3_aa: CASSVGTSGGMDEQFF

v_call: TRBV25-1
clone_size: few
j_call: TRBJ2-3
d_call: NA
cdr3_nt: TGTGCCAGCAGTGAATATGGGAGCTTAGATACGCAGTATTTT
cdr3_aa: CASSEYGSLDTQYF

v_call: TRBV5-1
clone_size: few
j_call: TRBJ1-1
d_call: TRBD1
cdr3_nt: TGCGCCAGCAGCTTGGCCGTTTTATCTCGTTCGACAGGGGGTTATATCCCTGAAGCTTTCTTT
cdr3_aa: CASSLAVLSRSTGGYIPEAFF

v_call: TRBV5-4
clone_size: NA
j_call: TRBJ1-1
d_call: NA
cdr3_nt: TGTGCCAGCAGCTTAGGCCAGCAGGCTGAAGCTTTCTTT
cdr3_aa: CASSLGQQAEAFF

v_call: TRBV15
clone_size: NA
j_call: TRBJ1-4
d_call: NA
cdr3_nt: TGTGCCACCAGCAGAGGGGCGCGGGACGACGAAAAACTGTTTTTT
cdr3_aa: CATSRGARDDEKLFF

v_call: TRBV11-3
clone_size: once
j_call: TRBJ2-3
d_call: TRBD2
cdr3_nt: TGTGCCAGCAGCTTGAGGGCTAGCGGGGTCGATGGCACAGATACGCAGTATTTT
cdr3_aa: CASSLRASGVDGTDTQYF

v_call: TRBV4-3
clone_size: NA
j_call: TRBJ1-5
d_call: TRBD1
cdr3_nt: TGCGCCAGCAGCCACCTTCCCCATGACAGGGGAGGTAGCAATCAGCCCCAGCATTTT
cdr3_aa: CASSHLPHDRGGSNQPQHF

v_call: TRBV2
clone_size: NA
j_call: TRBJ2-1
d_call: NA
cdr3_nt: TGTGCCAGCAATGTGCGGGGAGTATCCTACAATGAGCAGTTCTTC
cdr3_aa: CASNVRGVSYNEQFF

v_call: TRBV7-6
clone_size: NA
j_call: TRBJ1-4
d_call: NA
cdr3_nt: TGTGCCAGCGGCGACTGGGCAAATGAAAAACTGTTTTTT
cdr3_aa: CASGDWANEKLFF

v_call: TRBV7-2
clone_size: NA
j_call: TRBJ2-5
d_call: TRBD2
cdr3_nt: TGTGCCAGCAGCTTGGGGACTAGCGGGCACCAAGAGACCCAGTACTTC
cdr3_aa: CASSLGTSGHQETQYF

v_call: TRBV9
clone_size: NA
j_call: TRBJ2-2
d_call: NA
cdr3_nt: TGTGCCAGCAGCCCCAACCCAAGGGACACCGGGGAGCTGTTTTTT
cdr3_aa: CASSPNPRDTGELFF

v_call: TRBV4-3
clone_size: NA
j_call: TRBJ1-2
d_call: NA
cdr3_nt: TGCGCCAGCAGCCAAGATTTGACTAACTATGGCTACACCTTC
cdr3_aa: CASSQDLTNYGYTF

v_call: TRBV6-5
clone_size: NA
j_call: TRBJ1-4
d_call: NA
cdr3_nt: TGTGCCAGCAGTGATGCGGGCGGTTGGGAAAAACTGTTTTTT
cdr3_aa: CASSDAGGWEKLFF

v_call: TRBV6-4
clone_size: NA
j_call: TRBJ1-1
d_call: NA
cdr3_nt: TGTGCCAGCAGTGCTTCGGTGAACACTGAAGCTTTCTTT
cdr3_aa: CASSASVNTEAFF

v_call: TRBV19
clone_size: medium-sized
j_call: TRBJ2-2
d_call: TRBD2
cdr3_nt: TGTGCCAGTAGTATCTCGGGGCTAGCGGGGGGTGCCGGGGAGCTGTTTTTT
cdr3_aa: CASSISGLAGGAGELFF

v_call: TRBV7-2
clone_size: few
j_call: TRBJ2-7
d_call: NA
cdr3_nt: TGTGCCAGCAGCCCGGGGGGCGTCGAGCAGTACTTC
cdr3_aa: CASSPGGVEQYF

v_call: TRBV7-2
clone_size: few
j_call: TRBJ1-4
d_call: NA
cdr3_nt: TGTGCCAGCAGCTTATCGGGAACCCGGGGTCTCAATGAAAAACTGTTTTTT
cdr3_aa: CASSLSGTRGLNEKLFF

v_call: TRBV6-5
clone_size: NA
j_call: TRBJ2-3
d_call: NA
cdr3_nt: TGTGCCAGCAGTCGTTCAACCGGTTTGGAGACGCAGTATTTT
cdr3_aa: CASSRSTGLETQYF

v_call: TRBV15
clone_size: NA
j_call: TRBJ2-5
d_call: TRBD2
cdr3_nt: TGTGCCACCAGCAGCTTAACCAAGCGGGATTGGGAGACCCAGTACTTC
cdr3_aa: CATSSLTKRDWETQYF

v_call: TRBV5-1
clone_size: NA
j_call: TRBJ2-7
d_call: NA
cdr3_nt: TGCGCCAGCAGTCGTAAGGAACACTACGAGCAGTACTTC
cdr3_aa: CASSRKEHYEQYF

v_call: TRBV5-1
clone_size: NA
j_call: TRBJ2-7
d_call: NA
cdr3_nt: TGCGCCAGCAGCTTGGACGGCTACGAGCAGTACTTC
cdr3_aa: CASSLDGYEQYF

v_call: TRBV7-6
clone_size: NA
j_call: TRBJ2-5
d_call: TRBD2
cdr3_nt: TGTGCCAGCAGCTCAAGACTAGCGGGGGGCTCCGCCCCAGCGGGGGCCCAGTACTTC
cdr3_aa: CASSSRLAGGSAPAGAQYF

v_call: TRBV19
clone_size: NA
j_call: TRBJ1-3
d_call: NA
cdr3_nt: TGTGCCAGTAGTGCCGATCGAGCAAACACCATATATTTT
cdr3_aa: CASSADRANTIYF

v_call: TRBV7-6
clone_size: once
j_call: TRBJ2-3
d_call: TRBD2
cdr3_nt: TGTGCCAGCAGCCGAGAAACTAGCGGGAGCACAGATACGCAGTATTTT
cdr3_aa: CASSRETSGSTDTQYF

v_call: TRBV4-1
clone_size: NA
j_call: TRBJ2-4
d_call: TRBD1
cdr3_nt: TGCGCCAGCACCAACCTGGACAGGGAAGGGAACATTCAGTACTTC
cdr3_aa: CASTNLDREGNIQYF

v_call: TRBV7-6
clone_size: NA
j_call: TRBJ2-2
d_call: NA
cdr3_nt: TGTGCCAGCAGCCACCGGGGCACCGGGGAGCTGTTTTTT
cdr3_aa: CASSHRGTGELFF

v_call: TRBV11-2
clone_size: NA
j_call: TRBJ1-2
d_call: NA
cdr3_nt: TGTGCCAGCAGTTATGACTATTCTCGGGGCTACACCTTC
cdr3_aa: CASSYDYSRGYTF

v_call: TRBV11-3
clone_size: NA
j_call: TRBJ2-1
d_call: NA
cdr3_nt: TGTGCCAGCAGCCAGTACAGGACCCCGGCGGAGCAGTTCTTC
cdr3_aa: CASSQYRTPAEQFF

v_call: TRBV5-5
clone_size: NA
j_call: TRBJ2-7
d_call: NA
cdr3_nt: TGTGCCAGCAGCTCTGGAGTTTCCTACGAGCAGTACTTC
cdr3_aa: CASSSGVSYEQYF

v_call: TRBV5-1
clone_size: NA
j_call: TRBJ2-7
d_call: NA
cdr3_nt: TGCGCCAGCAGCCGGGAAGGAGGGGGAGGGCAGTACTTC
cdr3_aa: CASSREGGGGQYF

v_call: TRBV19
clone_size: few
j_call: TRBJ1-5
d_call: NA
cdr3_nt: TGTGCCAGTAGTATACAGGGCGATCAGCCCCAGCATTTT
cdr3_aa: CASSIQGDQPQHF

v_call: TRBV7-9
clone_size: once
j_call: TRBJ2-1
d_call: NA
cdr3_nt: TGTGCCAGCAGCTCGGTACAGGAGGGGAACAATGAGCAGTTCTTC
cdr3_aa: CASSSVQEGNNEQFF

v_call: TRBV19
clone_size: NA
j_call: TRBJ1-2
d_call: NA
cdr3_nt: TGTGCCAGTAGTCCCCCCACGCTCTATGGCTACACCTTC
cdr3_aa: CASSPPTLYGYTF

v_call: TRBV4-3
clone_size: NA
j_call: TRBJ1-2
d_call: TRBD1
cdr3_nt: TGCGCCAGCAGCCGATCTGGACAGGGAGACACCTCGAGTGGCTACACCTTC
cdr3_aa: CASSRSGQGDTSSGYTF

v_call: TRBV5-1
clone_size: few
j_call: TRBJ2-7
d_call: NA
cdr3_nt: TGCGCCAGCAGCTTGAGAGGGGGAATGGGTTCCTACGAGCAGTACTTC
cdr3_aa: CASSLRGGMGSYEQYF

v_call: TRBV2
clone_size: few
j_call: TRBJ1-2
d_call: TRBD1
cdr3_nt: TGTGCCAGCAGGGACGGGACAGGGGATGGGGACTATGGCTACACCTTC
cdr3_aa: CASRDGTGDGDYGYTF

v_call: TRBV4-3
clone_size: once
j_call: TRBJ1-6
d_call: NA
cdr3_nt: TGCGCCAGCAGCCAAGACCCGGATGCGACCCTCCACTTT
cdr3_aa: CASSQDPDATLHF

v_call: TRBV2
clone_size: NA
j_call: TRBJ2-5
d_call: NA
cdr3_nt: TGTGCCAGCAGTGAACAGGGAGAAGAGACCCAGTACTTC
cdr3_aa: CASSEQGEETQYF

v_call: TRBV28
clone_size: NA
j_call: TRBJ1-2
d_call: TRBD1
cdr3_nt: TGTGCCAGCAGTCGAATTACAGGGGTAGCTGGCTACACCTTC
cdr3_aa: CASSRITGVAGYTF

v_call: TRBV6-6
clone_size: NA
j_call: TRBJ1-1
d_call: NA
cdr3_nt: TGTGCCAGCAGTACGACTGGAACAGAAGCTTTCTTT
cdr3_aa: CASSTTGTEAFF

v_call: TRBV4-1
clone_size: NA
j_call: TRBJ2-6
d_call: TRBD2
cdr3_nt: TGCGCCAGCAGCCATACGGGAGGGCCTTCTGGGGCCAACGTCCTGACTTTC
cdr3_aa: CASSHTGGPSGANVLTF

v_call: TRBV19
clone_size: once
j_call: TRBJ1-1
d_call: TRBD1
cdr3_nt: TGTGCCAGTAGGAGACAGGGGTACACTGAAGCTTTCTTT
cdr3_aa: CASRRQGYTEAFF

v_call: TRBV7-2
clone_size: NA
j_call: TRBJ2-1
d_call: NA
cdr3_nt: TGTGCCAGCAGCTTGACGAATCCCAGTTACAATGAGCAGTTCTTC
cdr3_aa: CASSLTNPSYNEQFF

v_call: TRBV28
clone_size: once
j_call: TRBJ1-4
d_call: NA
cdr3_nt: TGTGCCAGCAGTTTCCTCGGGGCCCCGAAGAATGAAAAACTGTTTTTT
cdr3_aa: CASSFLGAPKNEKLFF